Listed here are 20 T cell receptor beta chains from one sample, sequenced in a study of T cells in Graves' hyperthyroidism and ophthalmopathy. TCR beta CDR3 regions were amplified from RNA. With the HTBI primer set, the TCR CDR3 went through a first round of RT-PCR. One entry per CDR3 protein results from TCRdb running MiXCR on the multiplex PCR reads. The data show some 800,000 distinct CDR3 sequences, 35% to 40% seen once. The source material was blood. The receptors stem from a man in his late teens or twenties with Graves' hyperthyroidism.

This clonotype was picked up many times. The chain joins TRBV20-1 to TRBJ2-5, with TRBD1 matching over 7 bases. This CDR3 contains 13 residues. Trimming at V came to 1 base and at J to 3 bases, leaving 2 bases not matched to a gene. The germline V gene encodes CDR1 DFQATT and CDR2 SNEGSKA (reference sequence). CDR3 bases: TGCAGTGCTAGAGCTACAGGGGAAGAGACCCAGTACTTC. Its translation: CSARATGEETQYF.

The chain joins TRBV6-1 to TRBJ1-2; 8 nucleotides align to TRBD1. Per germline, CDR1 MNHNS and CDR2 SASEGT. V gave up 3 bases and J gave up 1 base; unmatched junction bases: 10. The CDR3 covers 17 residues. CDR3 DNA: TGTGCCAGCAGTGAGCCACCGGGACAGGTCCTTAACTATGGCTACACCTTC. Protein: CASSEPPGQVLNYGYTF.

As for this clonotype: With a much larger clone just one base away, this may be a read error. V usage is TRBV7-6 and J usage is TRBJ2-7; 9 bases are a match to TRBD1. V lost 4 bases and J lost 5; bases outside the gene matches: 12. Looked up from germline, CDR1 is SGHVS and CDR2 is FNYEAQ. The CDR3 length is 16 residues. For the CDR3, the DNA is TGTGCCAGCAGCTCAGGATTCGGGACAGGGTATGACGAGCAGTACTTC. Translation gives CASSSGFGTGYDEQYF. The full variable domain, in which reference TRBV7-6 and TRBJ2-7 provide the parts outside the CDR3, is GAGVSQSPRYKVTKRGQDVALRCDPISGHVSLYWYRQALGQGPEFLTYFNYEAQQDKSGLPNDRFSAERPEGSISTLTIQRTEQRDSAMYRCASSSGFGTGYDEQYFGPGTRLTVT.

This clonotype was found once. This chain uses TRBV29-1 with TRBJ2-7, with 8 bases fitting TRBD2. V shed 8 bases and J 2 bases; nucleotides not matched to a gene: 8. The CDR3 totals 13 residues. CDR1 is SQVTM, CDR2 ANQGSEA, per germline. CDR3 in DNA: TGCAGCAGTTTAGCGGGGCTCACCTACGAGCAGTACTTC. Encoded protein: CSSLAGLTYEQYF.

The genes are TRBV2 and TRBJ2-7; D is tentatively TRBD1 or TRBD2 (6 bases each). Looked up from germline, CDR1 is SNHLY and CDR2 is FYNNEI. With 11 bases removed from V and 2 bases from J, the gap between germline ends came to 13 bases. The CDR3 sequence is 12 residues long. CDR3 in amino acids: CAGGLGAYEQYF. The CDR3, as DNA: TGTGCCGGGGGGCTTGGGGCCTACGAGCAGTACTTC. The full variable domain, completed using reference TRBV2 and TRBJ2-7, is EPEVTQTPSHQVTQMGQEVILRCVPISNHLYFYWYRQILGQKVEFLVSFYNNEISEKSEIFDDQFSVERPDGSNFTLKIRSTKLEDSAMYFCAGGLGAYEQYFGPGTRLTVT.

This clonotype has just a few counts. V gene TRBV2 combines with J gene TRBJ2-7; D may match TRBD1 or TRBD2 (6 bases each). Germline CDR1 is SNHLY and CDR2 is FYNNEI. The ends were cut back, 2 bases at V and 4 bases at J, with 15 bases in the middle. The CDR3 is made up of 15 amino acids. The CDR3, as DNA: TGTGCCAGCAGTGAAAAGGGGGGCCAGGGATACGAGCAGTACTTC. Translation gives CASSEKGGQGYEQYF.

Note on this clonotype: A read error may explain this, as a much larger clone is one base away. The V and J genes are TRBV10-3 and TRBJ2-7; D unclear. The CDR3 sequence is 15 residues long. The germline V gene has CDR1 ENHRY and CDR2 SYGVKD. V was clipped by 4 bases and J by 2 bases, with 15 bases between them. The CDR3 sequence is CAISGVQASPYEQYF. The CDR3 DNA sequence: TGTGCCATCAGTGGGGTGCAGGCAAGCCCCTACGAGCAGTACTTC.

This clonotype was found a few times. Here the CDR3 DNA reads TGCAGTGCTGAGAGAGGGGGGGTTGACGAGCAGTACTTC. It specifies CSAERGGVDEQYF. The genes are TRBV20-1 and TRBJ2-7, with D perhaps TRBD2 (7 bases). The CDR3 covers 13 residues. From germline, CDR1 is DFQATT and CDR2 SNEGSKA (reference sequence). Trimming took 5 bases from V and 5 from J, leaving 16 bases between them.

The rearrangement links TRBV9 to TRBJ2-5; D is undetermined. Germline V gene data show CDR1 as SGDLS and CDR2 as YYNGEE. V shed 4 bases and J shed 11 bases, with 6 bases lying between them. The CDR3 contains 9 residues. The CDR3 protein is CASSFTQYF. CDR3 nucleotide sequence: TGTGCCAGCAGCTTTACACAGTACTTC.

This clonotype was detected many times. This sequence joins TRBV19 and TRBJ1-2, with TRBD1 as a possible D gene (6 bases). The CDR3 length is 12 residues. V lost 4 bases, J lost 8 bases, and 11 bases lay in between. Germline CDR1 is LNHDA and CDR2 is SQIVND (reference sequence). CDR3 region: CASSTGERGYTF. The DNA for the CDR3 is TGTGCCAGTAGTACAGGGGAACGAGGCTACACCTTC.

The chain couples TRBV2 to TRBJ2-2; D might be TRBD1 (7 bases). CDR1 and CDR2 (germline): SNHLY, FYNNEI. The CDR3 is 14 residues long. V dropped 10 bases and J dropped 2 bases, with 14 bases sitting between them. The DNA of the CDR3 is TGTGCCACCTCGGGGGACAGCAACACCGGGGAGCTGTTTTTT. It specifies CATSGDSNTGELFF.

This clonotype was seen more than once but under ten times. The V and J genes are TRBV19 and TRBJ1-4, with unresolved D. The ends were cut back, 1 base at V and 6 bases at J, with 3 bases in the middle. This CDR3 region has 12 residues. Per germline, CDR1 LNHDA and CDR2 SQIVND (reference sequence). The CDR3 nucleotides are TGTGCCAGTAGTATAGGAGATGAAAAACTGTTTTTT. This translates into CASSIGDEKLFF.

The chain uses TRBV19 and TRBJ2-2; the match to TRBD1 covers 7 bases. V lost 6 bases and J lost 5; bases outside the gene matches: 6. There are 14 residues in the CDR3. Germline values: CDR1 LNHDA, CDR2 SQIVND (reference sequence). The CDR3 DNA reads as TGTGCCAGTAGCATCAGGGACAGAACCGGGGAGCTGTTTTTT. Translated, it gives CASSIRDRTGELFF.

In regard to this clonotype: One end of the junction is discordant with germline, which a read error may explain. The gene calls are TRBV10-3 and TRBJ1-6; D ambiguous. The V gene's germline CDR1 is ENHRY and CDR2 SYGVKD. The CDR3 spans 15 residues. CDR3 amino acids: CAISGGGRTNSPLHF. As DNA, the CDR3 is TGTGCCATCAGTGGGGGAGGCAGGACTAATTCGCCCCTCCACTTT.

The chain couples TRBV10-3 to TRBJ2-7; D uncertain. V was pared by 10 bases and J by 0 bases, with 7 bases between. The CDR3 runs 11 residues. Germline V CDR1 and CDR2: ENHRY, SYGVKD. The chain's CDR3 is CATLSSYEQYF. DNA of the CDR3: TGTGCCACCCTCTCCTCCTACGAGCAGTACTTC.

There are many counts of this clonotype. This sequence joins TRBV29-1 and TRBJ2-2, with 9 bases that match TRBD1. The CDR3 contains 15 residues. V shed 6 bases, J shed 4 bases, and the junction held 9 bases outside the gene matches. Germline V lookup: CDR1 SQVTM, CDR2 ANQGSEA. CDR3 bases: TGCAGCGTGAAAACACAGGGGGCCCCCACCGGGGAGCTGTTTTTT. Protein product: CSVKTQGAPTGELFF.

Only a few counts were recorded for this clonotype. The rearrangement joins TRBV5-8 to TRBJ2-5; no definite D call. Germline loops: CDR1 SGHTS, CDR2 YDEGEE. The CDR3 spans 15 residues. V lost 1 base, J lost 2 bases, and 12 bases lay in between. The CDR3 sequence: CASSLFSSLQETQYF. The CDR3 DNA reads TGTGCCAGCAGCTTGTTCTCTTCCCTTCAAGAGACCCAGTACTTC.

The chain joins TRBV6-5 to TRBJ1-5, with 10 bases that match TRBD1. This CDR3 comprises 16 residues. Germline V gives CDR1 MNHEY, CDR2 SVGAGI. J gave up 5 bases and V 4 bases, and 8 bases lay outside the gene matches. CDR3 region: CASSFGGTGADQPQHF. In nucleotides, the CDR3 is TGTGCCAGCAGTTTCGGTGGGACAGGGGCGGATCAGCCCCAGCATTTT.

The rearrangement links TRBV11-2 to TRBJ1-3, with 12 bases that match TRBD1. Germline loops: CDR1 SGHAT, CDR2 FQNNGV. J gave up 3 bases and V 7 bases, and 16 bases lay outside the gene matches. This CDR3 comprises 19 residues. CDR3 sequence (DNA): TGTGCCAGCAACAGAATCCGGGACAGGGGGCAGTTTTTTGGAAACACCATATATTTT. It specifies CASNRIRDRGQFFGNTIYF.

This clonotype was counted a few times. The rearrangement uses TRBV24-1 and TRBJ1-5, with D perhaps TRBD1 (6 bases). Germline V gives CDR1 KGHDR, CDR2 SFDVKD. Trimming pared 4 bases from V and 2 bases from J, leaving 8 bases between. The CDR3 has 14 amino acids. The CDR3 DNA reads as TGTGCCACCAGTGAACCAGGGGGCAATCAGCCCCAGCATTTT. Its protein product is CATSEPGGNQPQHF.